Sequencing of this T cell receptor beta chain was carried out in a study of blood T cell repertoires in COVID-19. Across the study: From T cells, B-cell-depleted T cells, or PBMCs came the material, which was cDNA or gDNA.

In the authors' workflow: Amplification of reference gene primers was used by the study to estimate nucleated cell counts. The repertoire was sequenced with immunoSEQ multiplex PCR; TCRdb's copy has only in-frame clones and lacks some. V, J and clone size are taken as reported in that table, and D and trimming were inferred from the DNA itself. Of more than 55,000 clones in the sample, 73% were seen once. This CDR3 contains 16 residues. V dropped 0 bases and J dropped 1 base, with 11 bases sitting between them. Germline V gene lookup returns CDR1 LNHNV and CDR2 YYDKDF (reference sequence). Specimen: peripheral blood. The chain links TRBV15 to TRBJ2-3, with D possibly being TRBD2 (5 bases). The source of this sequence is a woman aged 65 to 85 with acute or convalescent COVID-19. The CDR3 DNA sequence: TGTGCCACCAGCAGAGATATGGCGGGTGGCACAGATACGCAGTATTTT. Amino acids: CATSRDMAGGTDTQYF.